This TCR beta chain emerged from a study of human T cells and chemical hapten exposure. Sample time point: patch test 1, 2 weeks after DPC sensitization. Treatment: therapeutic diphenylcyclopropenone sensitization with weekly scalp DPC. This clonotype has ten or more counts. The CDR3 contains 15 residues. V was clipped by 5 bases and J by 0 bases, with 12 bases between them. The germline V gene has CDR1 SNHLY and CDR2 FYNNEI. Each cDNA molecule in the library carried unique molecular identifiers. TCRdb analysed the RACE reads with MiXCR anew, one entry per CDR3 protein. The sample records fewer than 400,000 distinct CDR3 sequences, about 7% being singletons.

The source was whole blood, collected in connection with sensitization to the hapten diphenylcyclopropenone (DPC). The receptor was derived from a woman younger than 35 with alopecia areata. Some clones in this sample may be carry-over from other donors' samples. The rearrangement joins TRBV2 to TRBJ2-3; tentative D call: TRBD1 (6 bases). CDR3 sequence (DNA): TGTGCCAGCAGTCCCGGGACATCTAGCACAGATACGCAGTATTTT. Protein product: CASSPGTSSTDTQYF. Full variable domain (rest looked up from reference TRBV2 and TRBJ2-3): EPEVTQTPSHQVTQMGQEVILRCVPISNHLYFYWYRQILGQKVEFLVSFYNNEISEKSEIFDDQFSVERPDGSNFTLKIRSTKLEDSAMYFCASSPGTSSTDTQYFGPGTRLTVL.